This TCR beta chain was captured in a study of regulatory T cells in long-lasting Graves disease. This clonotype was counted ten times or more. Its specificity is unknown. Study-wide results and limits: The TCR repertoire of persistent Graves' patients was less diverse than that of newly diagnosed ones. No thyroid tissue was studied; the work used peripheral blood only. It was in persistent disease that TRBV28, TRBJ1-2 and TRBJ2-5 were favored.

Construction of TCR beta libraries relied on iRepertoire HTBI primers and on Arm-PCR targeting CDR3 regions. Using its own MiXCR run on the multiplex PCR reads, TCRdb lists one record per CDR3 protein. Among about 430,000 distinct CDR3 sequences listed, approximately 22% were seen once. Trimming left V 6 bases short and J 7 bases short, with 24 bases between. This CDR3 comprises 15 residues. Germline lookup yields CDR1 DFQATT and CDR2 SNEGSKA (reference sequence). Time point indicated: persistent/refractory GD, antithyroid drugs over 5 years with positive TRAb. Construction of the TCR library relied on RNA isolated from PBMCs.

This sequence originates from a female donor with Graves disease. Sequenced here: peripheral blood mononuclear cells (PBMCs), sampled when the disease was refractory, from a patient treated with antithyroid drugs. The chain joins TRBV20-1 to TRBJ2-5; D is possibly TRBD2 (6 bases). DNA for the CDR3: TGCAGTGCCGGGGCGTTGGGTAGCGGTCATGGGACCCAGTACTTC. This gives the protein CSAGALGSGHGTQYF.